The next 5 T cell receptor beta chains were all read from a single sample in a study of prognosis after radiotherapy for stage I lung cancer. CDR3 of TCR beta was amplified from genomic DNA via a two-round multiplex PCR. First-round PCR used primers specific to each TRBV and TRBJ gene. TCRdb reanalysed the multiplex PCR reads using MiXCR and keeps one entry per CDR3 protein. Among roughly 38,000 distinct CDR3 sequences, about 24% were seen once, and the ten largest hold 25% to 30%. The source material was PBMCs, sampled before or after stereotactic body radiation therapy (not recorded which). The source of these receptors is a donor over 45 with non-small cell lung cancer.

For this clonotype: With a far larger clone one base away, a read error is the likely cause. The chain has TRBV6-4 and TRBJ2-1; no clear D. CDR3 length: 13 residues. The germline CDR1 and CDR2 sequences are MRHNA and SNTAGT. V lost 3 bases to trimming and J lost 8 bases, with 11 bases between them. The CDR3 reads CASSENPIYEQFF. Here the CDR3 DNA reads TGTGCCAGCAGTGAAAACCCAATCTATGAGCAGTTCTTC.

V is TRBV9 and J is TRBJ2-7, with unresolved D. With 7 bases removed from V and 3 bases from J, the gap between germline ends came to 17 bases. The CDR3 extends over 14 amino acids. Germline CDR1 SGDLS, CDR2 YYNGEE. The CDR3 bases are TGTGCCAGCGTAGACCAGGCTCAACACTACGAGCAGTACTTC. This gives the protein CASVDQAQHYEQYF.

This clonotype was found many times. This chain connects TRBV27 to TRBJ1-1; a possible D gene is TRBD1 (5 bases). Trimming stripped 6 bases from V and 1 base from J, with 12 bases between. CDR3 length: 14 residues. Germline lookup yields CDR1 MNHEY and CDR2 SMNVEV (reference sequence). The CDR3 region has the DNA TGTGCCAGCAGAGCCCTAACAGGGAACACTGAAGCTTTCTTT. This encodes CASRALTGNTEAFF.

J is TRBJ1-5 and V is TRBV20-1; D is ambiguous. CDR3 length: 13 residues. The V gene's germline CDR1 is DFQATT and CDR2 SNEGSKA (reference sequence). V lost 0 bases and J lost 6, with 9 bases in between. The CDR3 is CSARDRFVQPQHF. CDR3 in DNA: TGCAGTGCTAGAGATCGGTTCGTTCAGCCCCAGCATTTT.

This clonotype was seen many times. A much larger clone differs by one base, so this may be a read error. The CDR3 spells CAASQNYNSPLHF. CDR3 nucleotides: TGTGCCGCCAGCCAAAACTATAATTCACCCCTCCACTTT. The chain is built from TRBV6-1 and TRBJ1-6; D not resolved. V lost 11 bases to trimming and J lost 3 bases, with 11 bases between them. CDR1 and CDR2 from the germline V gene are MNHNS and SASEGT. The CDR3 runs to 13 residues.